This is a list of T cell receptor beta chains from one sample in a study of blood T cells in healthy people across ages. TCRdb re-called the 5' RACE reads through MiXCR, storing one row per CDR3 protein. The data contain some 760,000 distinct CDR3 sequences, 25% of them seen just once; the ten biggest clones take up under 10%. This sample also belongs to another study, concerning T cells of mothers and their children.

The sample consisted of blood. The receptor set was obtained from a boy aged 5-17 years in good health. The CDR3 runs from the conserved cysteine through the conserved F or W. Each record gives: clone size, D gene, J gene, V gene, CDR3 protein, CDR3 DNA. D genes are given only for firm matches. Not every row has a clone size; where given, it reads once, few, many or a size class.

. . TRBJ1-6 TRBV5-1 CASSLGSVYNSPLHF TGCGCCAGCAGCTTGGGGTCGGTGTATAATTCACCCCTCCACTTT
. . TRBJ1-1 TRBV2 CASRLGRGPMNTEAFF TGTGCCAGCAGACTGGGGAGGGGACCAATGAACACTGAAGCTTTCTTT
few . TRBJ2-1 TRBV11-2 CASSRQGGGYNEQFF TGTGCCAGCAGCCGGCAGGGCGGAGGTTACAATGAGCAGTTCTTC
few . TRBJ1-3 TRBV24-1 CATSDGPRDTIYF TGTGCCACCAGTGATGGCCCAAGAGACACCATATATTTT
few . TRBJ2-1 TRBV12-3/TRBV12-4 CASSPGTIAGQFF TGTGCCAGCAGCCCCGGGACCATCGCTGGGCAGTTCTTC
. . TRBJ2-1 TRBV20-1 CSAASVASSYNEQFF TGCAGTGCGGCTAGCGTAGCGAGCTCCTACAATGAGCAGTTCTTC
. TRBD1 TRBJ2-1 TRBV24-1 CATSGTGGTYEQFF TGTGCCACCAGCGGGACAGGGGGCACGTATGAGCAGTTCTTC
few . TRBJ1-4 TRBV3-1 CASRQLAGTNEKLFF TGTGCCAGCAGGCAACTCGCAGGGACTAATGAAAAACTGTTTTTT
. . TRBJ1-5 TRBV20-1 CSAPSTEVNQPQHF TGCAGTGCGCCTTCAACAGAGGTAAATCAGCCCCAGCATTTT
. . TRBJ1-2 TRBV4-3 CASSHPTAANYGYTF TGCGCCAGCAGCCATCCGACAGCAGCTAACTATGGCTACACCTTC
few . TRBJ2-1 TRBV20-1 CSVRLRTRSPNEQFF TGCAGTGTCCGGCTACGCACCCGATCACCAAATGAGCAGTTCTTC
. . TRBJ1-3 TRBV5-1 CASSSGRQDTIYF TGCGCCAGCAGCTCCGGACGGCAGGACACCATATATTTT
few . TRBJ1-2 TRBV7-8 CASSSNRRLGDGYTF TGTGCCAGCAGCTCGAACAGGAGGTTAGGCGATGGCTACACCTTC
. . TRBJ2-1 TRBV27 CASSFSRGYNEQFF TGTGCCAGCAGTTTCTCCCGGGGGTACAATGAGCAGTTCTTC
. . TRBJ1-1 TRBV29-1 CSVEEGPEAFF TGCAGCGTTGAAGAGGGGCCTGAAGCTTTCTTT
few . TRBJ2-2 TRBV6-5 CASSYSGAFTAGELFF TGTGCCAGCAGTTACTCCGGGGCCTTTACCGCGGGGGAGCTGTTTTTT
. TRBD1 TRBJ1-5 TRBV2 CASSGQGGNQPQRF TGTGCCAGCAGTGGACAGGGCGGTAATCAGCCCCAGCGTTTT
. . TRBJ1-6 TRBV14 CASSRWDGSSPLHF TGTGCCAGCAGCCGGTGGGACGGCAGCTCTCCCCTCCACTTT
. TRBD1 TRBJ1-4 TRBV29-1 CSVDRTGGEKLFF TGCAGCGTCGATAGGACAGGGGGCGAAAAACTGTTTTTT
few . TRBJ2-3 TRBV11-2 CASSLVRDTQYF TGTGCCAGCAGCTTAGTACGAGATACGCAGTATTTT